This TCR beta chain is drawn from a study of T cells in Graves' hyperthyroidism and ophthalmopathy. Researchers amplified the TCR beta CDR3 regions from RNA transcripts. The HTBI primer set was used in a first-round RT-PCR of the TCR CDR3. MiXCR, applied by TCRdb to the multiplex PCR reads, yields one record per CDR3 protein. The table lists about 420,000 distinct CDR3 sequences, around 13% of them singletons. Findings and caveats of the study: In the analysis, a 13 V-J model separated ophthalmopathy from stable hyperthyroidism.

This clonotype has a count of ten or more. Its antigen is unidentified. The CDR3 totals 14 residues. CDR1 is SNHLY, CDR2 FYNNEI, per germline. With 3 bases clipped from V and 4 bases from J, the junction kept 5 bases outside the gene matches. The source material was blood. J is TRBJ2-5 and V is TRBV2, with 7 nucleotides matching TRBD2. The clonotype originates from a woman aged 18-35 years with Graves' hyperthyroidism. CDR3 region: CASSEEGGPETQYF. CDR3 DNA: TGTGCCAGCAGTGAGGAGGGAGGGCCAGAGACCCAGTACTTC.